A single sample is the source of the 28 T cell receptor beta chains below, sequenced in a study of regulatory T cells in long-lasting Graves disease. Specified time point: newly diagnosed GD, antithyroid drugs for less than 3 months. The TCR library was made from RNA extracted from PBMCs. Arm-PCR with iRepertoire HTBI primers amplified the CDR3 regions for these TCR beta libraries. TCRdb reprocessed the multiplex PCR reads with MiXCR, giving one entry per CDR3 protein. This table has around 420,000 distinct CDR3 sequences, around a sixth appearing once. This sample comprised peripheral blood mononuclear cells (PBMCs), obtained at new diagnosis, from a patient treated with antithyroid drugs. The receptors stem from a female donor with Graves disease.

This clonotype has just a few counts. As DNA, the CDR3 is TGCGCCAGCAGCTTATATCCGGGGGGCGGCAATCAGCCCCAGCATTTT. Its translation: CASSLYPGGGNQPQHF. The chain couples TRBV5-1 to TRBJ1-5, with D maybe TRBD1 (6 bases). The V and J ends lost 2 bases and 2 bases respectively, with 14 bases between them. CDR1 SGHRS and CDR2 YFSETQ come from the germline V gene. The CDR3 is 16 amino acids.

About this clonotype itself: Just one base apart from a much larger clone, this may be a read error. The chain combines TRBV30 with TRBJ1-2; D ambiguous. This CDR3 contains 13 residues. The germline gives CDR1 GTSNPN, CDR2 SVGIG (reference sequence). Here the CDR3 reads CARSPTRISGYTF. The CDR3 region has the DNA TGTGCCCGGAGTCCGACGAGGATCTCCGGCTACACCTTC.

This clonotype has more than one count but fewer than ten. The CDR3 protein is CSATQKGLAGTENEQFF. CDR3 sequence (DNA): TGCAGTGCTACGCAAAAGGGACTAGCGGGAACTGAAAATGAGCAGTTCTTC. V is TRBV20-1 and J is TRBJ2-1, with 13 bases aligning to TRBD2. Trimming cost V 4 bases and J 7 bases; bases outside gene matches: 13. The germline V gene has CDR1 DFQATT and CDR2 SNEGSKA (reference sequence). The CDR3 runs to 17 residues.

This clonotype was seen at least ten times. This CDR3 is CASSLTGGVTEAFF. The CDR3 DNA sequence: TGTGCCAGCAGCCTCACAGGGGGGGTCACTGAAGCTTTCTTT. The chain joins TRBV11-2 to TRBJ1-1; the match to TRBD1 covers 8 bases. Per the germline V gene, CDR1 is SGHAT and CDR2 is FQNNGV. This CDR3 comprises 14 residues. V trimming: 5 bases; J trimming: 4 bases; junction bases outside the gene matches: 6.

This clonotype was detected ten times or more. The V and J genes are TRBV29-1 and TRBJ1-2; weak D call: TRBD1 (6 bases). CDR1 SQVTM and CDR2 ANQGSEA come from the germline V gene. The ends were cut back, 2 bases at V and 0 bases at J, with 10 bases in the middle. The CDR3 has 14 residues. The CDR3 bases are TGCAGCGTTGAAATAAAGGGGGCTAACTATGGCTACACCTTC. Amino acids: CSVEIKGANYGYTF.

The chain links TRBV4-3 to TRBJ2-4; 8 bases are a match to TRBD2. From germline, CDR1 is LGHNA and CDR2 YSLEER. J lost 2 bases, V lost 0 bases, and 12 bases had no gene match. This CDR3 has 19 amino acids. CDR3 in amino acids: CASSQDRGWAGGTKNIQYF. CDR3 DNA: TGCGCCAGCAGCCAAGATCGAGGGTGGGCGGGAGGAACCAAAAACATTCAGTACTTC.

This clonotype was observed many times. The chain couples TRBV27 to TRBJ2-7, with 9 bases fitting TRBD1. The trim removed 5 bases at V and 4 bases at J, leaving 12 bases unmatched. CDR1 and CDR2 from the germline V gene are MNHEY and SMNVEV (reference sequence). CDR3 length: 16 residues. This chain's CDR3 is CASSPTPGGQGYEQYF. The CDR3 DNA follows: TGTGCCAGCAGTCCCACTCCCGGGGGACAGGGTTACGAGCAGTACTTC.

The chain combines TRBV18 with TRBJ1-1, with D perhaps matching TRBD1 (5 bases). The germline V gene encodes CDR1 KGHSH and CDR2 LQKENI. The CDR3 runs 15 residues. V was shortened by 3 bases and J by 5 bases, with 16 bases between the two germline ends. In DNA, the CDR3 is TGTGCCAGCTCACCGACCGGGGGGAGCGAGACTGAAGCTTTCTTT. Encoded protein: CASSPTGGSETEAFF.

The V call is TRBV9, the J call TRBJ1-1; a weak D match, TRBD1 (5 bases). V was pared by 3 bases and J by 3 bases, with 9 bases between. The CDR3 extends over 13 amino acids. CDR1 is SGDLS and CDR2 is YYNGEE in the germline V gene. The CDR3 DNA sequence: TGTGCCAGCAGCGCAGGGATTTACACTGAAGCTTTCTTT. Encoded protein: CASSAGIYTEAFF. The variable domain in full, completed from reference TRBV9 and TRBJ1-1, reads DSGVTQTPKHLITATGQRVTLRCSPRSGDLSVYWYQQSLDQGLQFLIQYYNGEERAKGNILERFSAQQFPDLHSELNLSSLELGDSALYFCASSAGIYTEAFFGQGTRLTVV.

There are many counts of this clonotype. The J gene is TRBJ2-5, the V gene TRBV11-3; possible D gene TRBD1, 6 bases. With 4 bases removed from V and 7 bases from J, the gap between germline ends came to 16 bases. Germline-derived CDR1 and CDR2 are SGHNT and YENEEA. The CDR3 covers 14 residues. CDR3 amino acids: CASSSRDKEGTQYF. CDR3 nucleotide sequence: TGTGCCAGCAGCTCCCGGGACAAAGAAGGGACCCAGTACTTC.

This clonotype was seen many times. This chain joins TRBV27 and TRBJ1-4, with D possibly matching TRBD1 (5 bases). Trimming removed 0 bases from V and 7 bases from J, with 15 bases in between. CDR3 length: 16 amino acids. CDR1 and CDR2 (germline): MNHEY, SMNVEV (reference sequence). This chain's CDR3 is CASSLSSKGMREKLFF. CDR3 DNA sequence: TGTGCCAGCAGTTTATCGTCGAAGGGGATGCGTGAAAAACTGTTTTTT.

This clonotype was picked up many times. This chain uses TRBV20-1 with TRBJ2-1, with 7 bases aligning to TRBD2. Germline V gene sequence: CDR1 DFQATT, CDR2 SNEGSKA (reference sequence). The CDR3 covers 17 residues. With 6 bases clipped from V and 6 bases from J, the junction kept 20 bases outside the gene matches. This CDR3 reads CSAVPVTSDYYSNEQFF. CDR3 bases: TGCAGTGCAGTTCCGGTCACTAGCGATTATTATAGCAATGAGCAGTTCTTC.

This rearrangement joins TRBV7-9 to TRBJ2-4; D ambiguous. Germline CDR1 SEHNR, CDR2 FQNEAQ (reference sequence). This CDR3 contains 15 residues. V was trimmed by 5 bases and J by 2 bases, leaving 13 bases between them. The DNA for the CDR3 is TGTGCCAGCAGCGCACGCGGCTTATCCAAAAACATTCAGTACTTC. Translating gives CASSARGLSKNIQYF.

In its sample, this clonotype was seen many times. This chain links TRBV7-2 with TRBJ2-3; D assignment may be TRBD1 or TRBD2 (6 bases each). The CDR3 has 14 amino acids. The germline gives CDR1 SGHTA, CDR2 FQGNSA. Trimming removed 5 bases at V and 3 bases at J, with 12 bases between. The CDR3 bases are TGTGCCAGCAGCAAAATAGGGGGGACAGATACGCAGTATTTT. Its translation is CASSKIGGTDTQYF. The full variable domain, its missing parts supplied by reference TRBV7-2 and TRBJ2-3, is GAGVSQSPSNKVTEKGKDVELRCDPISGHTALYWYRQSLGQGLEFLIYFQGNSAPDKSGLPSDRFSAERTGGSVSTLTIQRTQQEDSAVYLCASSKIGGTDTQYFGPGTRLTVL.

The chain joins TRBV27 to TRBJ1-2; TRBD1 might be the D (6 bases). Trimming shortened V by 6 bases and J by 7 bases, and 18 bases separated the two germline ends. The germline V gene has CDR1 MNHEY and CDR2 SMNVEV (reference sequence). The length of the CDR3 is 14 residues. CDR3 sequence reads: CASSQRLEGGGYTF. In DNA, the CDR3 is TGTGCCAGCAGCCAGAGGCTCGAGGGGGGTGGCTACACCTTC.

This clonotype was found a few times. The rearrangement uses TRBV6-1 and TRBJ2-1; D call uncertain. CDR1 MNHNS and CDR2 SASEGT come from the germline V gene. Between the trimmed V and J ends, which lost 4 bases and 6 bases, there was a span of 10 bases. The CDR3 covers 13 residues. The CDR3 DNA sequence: TGTGCCAGCAGTGGGCCAACCATCAATGAGCAGTTCTTC. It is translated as CASSGPTINEQFF.

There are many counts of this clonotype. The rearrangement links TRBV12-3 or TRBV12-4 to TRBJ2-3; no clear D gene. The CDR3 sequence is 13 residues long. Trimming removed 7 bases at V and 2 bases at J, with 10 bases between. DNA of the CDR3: TGTGCCAGCATGGAAGGAGACACAGATACGCAGTATTTT. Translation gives CASMEGDTDTQYF.

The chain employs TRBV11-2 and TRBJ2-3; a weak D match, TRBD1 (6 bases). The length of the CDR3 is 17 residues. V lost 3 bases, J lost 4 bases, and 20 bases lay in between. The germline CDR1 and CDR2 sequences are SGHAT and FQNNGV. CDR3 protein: CASSFPKGAGASDTQYF. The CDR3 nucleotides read TGTGCCAGCAGCTTTCCTAAGGGAGCAGGGGCCTCAGATACGCAGTATTTT.

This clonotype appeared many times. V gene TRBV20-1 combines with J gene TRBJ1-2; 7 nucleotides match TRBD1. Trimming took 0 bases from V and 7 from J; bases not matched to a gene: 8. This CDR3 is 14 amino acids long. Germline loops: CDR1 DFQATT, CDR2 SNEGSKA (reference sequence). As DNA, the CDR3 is TGCAGTGCTAGAGATCGTGGGACAGTCGTTGGCTACACCTTC. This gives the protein CSARDRGTVVGYTF.

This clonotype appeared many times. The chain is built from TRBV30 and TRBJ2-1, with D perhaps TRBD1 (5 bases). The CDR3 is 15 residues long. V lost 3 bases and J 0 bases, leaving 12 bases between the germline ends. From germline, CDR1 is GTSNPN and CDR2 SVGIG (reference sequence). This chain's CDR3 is CAWRIRVSSYNEQFF. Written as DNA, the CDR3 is TGTGCCTGGAGGATCAGGGTGAGCTCCTACAATGAGCAGTTCTTC.

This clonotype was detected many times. CDR3 nucleotides: TGTGCCAGCAGCCCACTAGCGGGCTCATTCTACGAGCAGTACTTC. Amino acid sequence: CASSPLAGSFYEQYF. The chain carries TRBV6-1 and TRBJ2-7, with 9 bases fitting TRBD2. CDR3 size: 15 residues. J gave up 3 bases and V 6 bases, and 9 bases lay outside the gene matches. CDR1 is MNHNS, CDR2 SASEGT, per germline.

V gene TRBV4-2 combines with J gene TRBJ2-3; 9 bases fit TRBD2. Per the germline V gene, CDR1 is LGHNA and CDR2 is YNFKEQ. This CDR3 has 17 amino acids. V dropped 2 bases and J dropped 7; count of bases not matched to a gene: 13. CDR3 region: CASSQPSTPGLAYTQYF. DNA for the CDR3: TGTGCCAGCAGCCAACCATCGACACCGGGACTAGCATATACGCAGTATTTT.

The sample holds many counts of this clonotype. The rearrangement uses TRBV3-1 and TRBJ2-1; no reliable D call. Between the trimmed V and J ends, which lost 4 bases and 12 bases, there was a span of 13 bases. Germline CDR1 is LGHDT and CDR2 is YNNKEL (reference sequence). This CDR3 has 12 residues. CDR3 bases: TGTGCCAGCAGCCCAACGGTGGGCCTGCAGTTCTTC. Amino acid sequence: CASSPTVGLQFF.

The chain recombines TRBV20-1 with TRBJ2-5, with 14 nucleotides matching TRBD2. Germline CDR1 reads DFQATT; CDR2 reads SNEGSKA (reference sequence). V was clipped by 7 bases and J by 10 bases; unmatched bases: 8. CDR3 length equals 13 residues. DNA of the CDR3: TGCAGTGTTCAGACTAGCGGGAGGGCTAACCAGTACTTC. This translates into CSVQTSGRANQYF.

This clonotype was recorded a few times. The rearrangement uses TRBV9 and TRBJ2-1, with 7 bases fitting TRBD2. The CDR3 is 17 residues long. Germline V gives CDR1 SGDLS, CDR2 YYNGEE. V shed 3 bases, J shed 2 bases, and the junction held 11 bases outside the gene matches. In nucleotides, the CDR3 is TGTGCCAGCAGCGCTAGCGGTAGCGGTTGGGCCTACAATGAGCAGTTCTTC. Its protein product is CASSASGSGWAYNEQFF.

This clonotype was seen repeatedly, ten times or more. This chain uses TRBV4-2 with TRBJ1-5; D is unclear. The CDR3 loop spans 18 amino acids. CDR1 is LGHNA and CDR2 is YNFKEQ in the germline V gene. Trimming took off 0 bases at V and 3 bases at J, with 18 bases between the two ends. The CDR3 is CASSQEVQDRRLNQPQHF. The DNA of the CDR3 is TGTGCCAGCAGCCAAGAAGTCCAGGACCGGAGGCTCAATCAGCCCCAGCATTTT.

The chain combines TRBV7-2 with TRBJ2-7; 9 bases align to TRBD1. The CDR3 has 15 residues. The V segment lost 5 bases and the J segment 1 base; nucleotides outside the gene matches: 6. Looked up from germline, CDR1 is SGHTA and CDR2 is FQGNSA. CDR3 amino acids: CASSEPGTGSYEQYF. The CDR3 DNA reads TGTGCCAGCAGCGAACCCGGGACAGGGTCCTACGAGCAGTACTTC.

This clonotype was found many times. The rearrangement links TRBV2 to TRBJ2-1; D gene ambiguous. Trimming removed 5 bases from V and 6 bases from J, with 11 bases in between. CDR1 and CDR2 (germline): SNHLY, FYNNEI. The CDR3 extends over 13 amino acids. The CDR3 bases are TGTGCCAGCAGTATCACCGCCCTCAATGAGCAGTTCTTC. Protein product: CASSITALNEQFF. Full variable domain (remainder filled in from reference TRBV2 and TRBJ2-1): EPEVTQTPSHQVTQMGQEVILRCVPISNHLYFYWYRQILGQKVEFLVSFYNNEISEKSEIFDDQFSVERPDGSNFTLKIRSTKLEDSAMYFCASSITALNEQFFGPGTRLTVL.